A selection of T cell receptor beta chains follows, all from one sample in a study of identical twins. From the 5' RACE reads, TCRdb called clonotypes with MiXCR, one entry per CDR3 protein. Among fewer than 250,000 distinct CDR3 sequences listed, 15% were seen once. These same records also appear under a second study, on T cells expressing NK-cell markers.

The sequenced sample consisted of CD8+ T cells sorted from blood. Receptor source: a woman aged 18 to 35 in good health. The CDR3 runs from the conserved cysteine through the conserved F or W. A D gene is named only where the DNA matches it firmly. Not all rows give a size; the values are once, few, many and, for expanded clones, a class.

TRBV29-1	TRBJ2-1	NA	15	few	CSVRLPGLLGDEQFF	TGCAGCGTCCGCCTTCCGGGACTCCTGGGGGATGAGCAGTTCTTC
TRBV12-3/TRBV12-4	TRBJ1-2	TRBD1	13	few	CASSHRTGFGYTF	TGTGCCAGCAGTCATAGGACAGGGTTTGGCTACACCTTC
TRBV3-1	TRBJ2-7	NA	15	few	CASSQGNGNPHEQYF	TGTGCCAGCAGCCAAGGAAACGGGAACCCCCACGAGCAGTACTTC
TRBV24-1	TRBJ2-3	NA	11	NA	CATSLEDTQYF	TGTGCCACCAGTCTGGAAGATACGCAGTATTTT
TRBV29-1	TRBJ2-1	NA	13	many	CSVEGLEVHEQFF	TGCAGCGTTGAGGGACTGGAGGTGCATGAGCAGTTCTTC
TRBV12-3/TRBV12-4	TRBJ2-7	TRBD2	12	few	CASSFPGGEQYF	TGTGCCAGCAGTTTTCCGGGGGGCGAGCAGTACTTC
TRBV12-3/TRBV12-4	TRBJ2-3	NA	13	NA	CASITLGTDTQYF	TGTGCCAGCATCACATTGGGCACAGATACGCAGTATTTT
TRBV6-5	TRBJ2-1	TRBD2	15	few	CASSWAAGEYNEQFF	TGTGCCAGCAGTTGGGCAGCGGGGGAGTACAATGAGCAGTTCTTC
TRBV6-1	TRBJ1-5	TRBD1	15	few	CASSPGTDINQPQHF	TGTGCCAGCAGTCCCGGGACAGATATTAATCAGCCCCAGCATTTT
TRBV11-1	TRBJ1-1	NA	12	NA	CASSPSDREAFF	TGTGCCAGCAGTCCGAGTGACCGGGAAGCTTTCTTT